This T cell receptor (beta chain) emerged from a study of shared clonotypes between healthy human individuals. Overall study context: Plates per donor: three CD4 naive, three CD4 memory, two CD8 naive, one CD8 memory.

TCRdb's table, derived via immunoSEQ multiplex PCR, lists solely in-frame clones and lacks some. This sample carries under 1 million clones, roughly 92% of them seen once, and the ten largest clones take 24%. This clone showed up just once. Only CD45RO-negative cells positively selected for CCR7 counted as naive CD8 cells, so terminally differentiated effector memory CD45RA+ cells were excluded. The specimen sequenced was naive CD8+ T cells sorted from blood. The receptor was derived from a man aged 25 to 40 in good health.

DNA of the CDR3: TGTGCCAGCGGGGAGGATTTATACGAGCAGTACTTC. It encodes CASGEDLYEQYF. The chain is built from TRBV27 and TRBJ2-7, with D possibly TRBD2 on 6 matching bases. From germline, CDR1 is MNHEY and CDR2 SMNVEV (reference sequence). The CDR3 length is 12 residues. V was clipped by 8 bases and J by 4 bases, with 12 bases between them.